The clone carrying this TCR beta chain was recorded at least ten times. The antigen is unknown. One entry per CDR3 protein, called by TCRdb with MiXCR from the reads. The table shows 200,000 to 300,000 distinct CDR3 sequences, with approximately 14% occurring only once. The data originate from a study of T cell repertoires in cytomegalovirus infection. Study at large: Public signatures in TCR beta pointed to CMV infection and matching HLA type.

Study-wide results and caveats: The study found HLA-C-restricted CMV-specific TCR beta clonotypes dominating the ex vivo response. Cumulative public TCR beta family frequency identified carriers of CMV plus the relevant HLA.

The V gene lost 5 bases and the J gene lost 0 bases, with 10 bases spanning the gap. Germline V CDR1 and CDR2: SNHLY, FYNNEI. This CDR3 has 14 residues. Sequenced: PBMCs. The chain joins TRBV2 to TRBJ1-2; D not resolved. The receptor was derived from a human donor in good health (CMV status not recorded). Some clones in this sample may be carry-over from other donors' samples. In DNA form, the CDR3 reads TGTGCCAGCAGTCAGACGGTAGCTAACTATGGCTACACCTTC. Translated: CASSQTVANYGYTF.